The 30 T cell receptor beta chains below were found in one sample sequenced in a study of T-cell memory formation after mild COVID-19. TCRdb re-derived calls from the 5' RACE reads in MiXCR, one entry per CDR3 protein. The sample lists around 80,000 distinct CDR3 sequences, around 13% occurring once. Specimen: PBMCs or a T cell subset sorted from them (not recorded which). The receptor set was obtained from a man in his late teens or twenties who had mild COVID-19 (a few samples of this study predate the infection). Cell type and time point are not known.

This clonotype turned up a few times. The chain uses TRBV7-8 and TRBJ2-2; 8 bases are shared with TRBD2. Trimming removed 3 bases from V and 2 bases from J; junction bases left unmatched: 11. The CDR3 totals 18 residues. Per germline, CDR1 SGHVS and CDR2 FQNEAQ. CDR3 residues: CASSFPGGAVPNTGELFF. The CDR3, as DNA: TGTGCCAGCAGCTTTCCCGGGGGGGCTGTCCCCAACACCGGGGAGCTGTTTTTT.

CDR3 bases: TGTGCCATCAGGCTAGCGGGGGACAGGACCGGGGAGCTGTTTTTT. It is translated as CAIRLAGDRTGELFF. The chain employs TRBV10-3 and TRBJ2-2, with 10 bases lining up with TRBD2. The V and J ends lost 6 bases and 5 bases, in that order; junction bases with no gene match: 6. CDR3 length equals 15 residues. Looked up from germline, CDR1 is ENHRY and CDR2 is SYGVKD.

In this sample, this clonotype turned up a few times. The V call is TRBV6-6, the J call TRBJ2-5; maybe TRBD2 (6 bases). The V gene lost 2 bases and the J gene lost 5 bases, with 15 bases spanning the gap. Germline assignment: CDR1 MNHNY and CDR2 SVGAGI (reference sequence). This CDR3 has 15 amino acids. The CDR3 sequence: CASSYTGLPQETQYF. CDR3 nucleotide sequence: TGTGCCAGCAGTTACACGGGACTCCCCCAGGAGACCCAGTACTTC.

This clonotype appeared a few times. This chain joins TRBV20-1 and TRBJ2-7; 12 nucleotides agree with TRBD2. Germline V gives CDR1 DFQATT, CDR2 SNEGSKA (reference sequence). This CDR3 is built from 20 residues. V shed 4 bases and J 2 bases; nucleotides not matched to a gene: 21. CDR3 loop: CSAKGYGPELAGGIAYEQYV. CDR3 coding DNA: TGCAGTGCTAAAGGGTACGGGCCTGAACTAGCGGGGGGCATCGCCTACGAGCAGTACGTC.

The chain links TRBV29-1 to TRBJ2-7; D is unclear. CDR1 and CDR2 from the germline V gene are SQVTM and ANQGSEA. The CDR3 is 10 residues long. V was clipped by 6 bases and J by 6 bases, with 9 bases between them. CDR3 sequence reads: CSVHLGEQYF. DNA of the CDR3: TGCAGCGTCCATCTGGGCGAGCAGTACTTC.

This clonotype was observed a few times. The V gene is TRBV5-1, the J gene TRBJ2-1; the D is unclear. CDR1 and CDR2 from the germline V gene are SGHRS and YFSETQ. V lost 0 bases and J 6 bases, leaving 7 bases between the germline ends. CDR3 length: 13 residues. The CDR3 spells CASSLGFLNEQFF. CDR3 nucleotide sequence: TGCGCCAGCAGCTTGGGTTTTCTCAATGAGCAGTTCTTC.

This clonotype was counted at least ten times. The CDR3 DNA is TGTGCCAGCAGCCCCGACATCCGCCAGTACTTC. Protein sequence: CASSPDIRQYF. This chain joins TRBV5-5 and TRBJ2-5; the D is unclear. This CDR3 is built from 11 residues. Germline V CDR1 and CDR2: SGHKS, YYEKEE (reference sequence). Trimming took 4 bases from V and 10 from J, leaving 11 bases between them.

The chain combines TRBV6-5 with TRBJ2-5; D might be TRBD1 or TRBD2, each matching 6 bases. CDR3 length: 15 amino acids. V lost 2 bases and J 2 bases, leaving 12 bases between the germline ends. CDR1 and CDR2 (germline): MNHEY, SVGAGI. This CDR3 is CASSYRRGNQETQYF. The CDR3 DNA sequence: TGTGCCAGCAGTTACAGGAGGGGGAATCAAGAGACCCAGTACTTC.

This clonotype was counted at least ten times. This chain joins TRBV6-1 and TRBJ2-7; TRBD1 matches at 7 bases. V lost 1 base, J lost 0 bases, and 0 bases stayed unmatched. The CDR3 extends over 14 amino acids. The germline CDR1 and CDR2 sequences are MNHNS and SASEGT. In nucleotides, the CDR3 is TGTGCCAGCAGTGAAGGGGACAGCTCCTACGAGCAGTACGTC. Translating gives CASSEGDSSYEQYV.

The chain uses TRBV5-5 and TRBJ2-7; 7 bases map to TRBD1. The germline gives CDR1 SGHKS, CDR2 YYEKEE (reference sequence). The ends lost 4 bases at V and 5 bases at J; junction bases unmatched: 6. The CDR3 totals 13 residues. This CDR3 reads CASSPGTDNEQYV. The CDR3 DNA sequence: TGTGCCAGCAGCCCCGGGACAGACAACGAGCAGTACGTC.

The chain links TRBV7-9 to TRBJ1-3, with 7 bases fitting TRBD1. The germline V gene has CDR1 SEHNR and CDR2 FQNEAQ (reference sequence). The CDR3 length is 16 residues. V gave up 2 bases and J gave up 1 base; unmatched junction bases: 5. This CDR3 is CASSLPAGGSGNTIYF. As DNA, the CDR3 is TGTGCCAGCAGCTTACCCGCAGGGGGGTCTGGAAACACCATATATTTT.

This clonotype was seen a few times. The gene calls are TRBV27 and TRBJ2-5; D uncertain. Trimming cost V 5 bases and J 1 base, with 11 bases left between them. The CDR3 is 14 residues long. The germline CDR1 and CDR2 sequences are MNHEY and SMNVEV (reference sequence). CDR3 region: CASSPHISQETQYF. In nucleotides, the CDR3 is TGTGCCAGCAGTCCCCACATAAGCCAAGAGACCCAGTACTTC.

Here the CDR3 reads CASNPYSSGPYGYTF. Written as DNA, the CDR3 is TGTGCCAGCAATCCCTATTCAAGCGGACCCTATGGCTACACCTTC. The genes are TRBV6-2 or TRBV6-3 and TRBJ1-2; D is unresolved. The germline V gene encodes CDR1 MNHEY and CDR2 SVGEGT. The CDR3 length is 15 residues. V was shortened by 7 bases and J by 4 bases, with 19 bases between the two germline ends.

The V gene is TRBV6-6, the J gene TRBJ1-2; D perhaps matches TRBD1 (5 bases). Germline V CDR1 and CDR2: MNHNY, SVGAGI (reference sequence). The CDR3 totals 13 residues. Trimming stripped 9 bases from V and 6 bases from J, with 17 bases between. The CDR3 here is CASQIRGADGYTF. In DNA, the CDR3 is TGTGCCAGTCAGATCCGGGGCGCGGATGGCTACACCTTC.

This clonotype was seen a few times. The chain joins TRBV9 to TRBJ2-3; tentative D call: TRBD2 (6 bases). The V and J ends lost 4 bases and 4 bases respectively, with 13 bases between them. CDR1 and CDR2 (germline): SGDLS, YYNGEE. The CDR3 runs to 14 residues. The CDR3 DNA reads TGTGCCAGCAGCACCTCGGGACTCGCAGATACGCAGTATTTT. It translates to CASSTSGLADTQYF.

This clonotype occurred many times. The chain has TRBV13 and TRBJ2-1; either TRBD1 or TRBD2 may supply D (5 bases each). The germline V gene has CDR1 PRHDT and CDR2 FYEKMQ (reference sequence). Between the trimmed V and J ends, which lost 5 bases and 8 bases, there was a span of 19 bases. This CDR3 region has 15 residues. CDR3 coding DNA: TGTGCCAGCAGCCGGTTTGGGGTACGGGGCTATGAGCAGTTCTTC. It translates to CASSRFGVRGYEQFF.

This clonotype has just a few counts. This chain links TRBV10-3 with TRBJ2-7; TRBD2 matches 7 bases. The V gene's germline CDR1 is ENHRY and CDR2 SYGVKD. The length of the CDR3 is 11 residues. With 8 bases clipped from V and 5 bases from J, the junction kept 3 bases outside the gene matches. The chain's CDR3 is CAIGEGNEQYV. The CDR3 nucleotides are TGTGCCATCGGGGAGGGGAACGAGCAGTACGTC.

This clonotype was seen a few times. The CDR3 DNA sequence: TGTGCCAGCAGTCCGTGGACAGATAATTCACCCCTCCACTTT. Protein sequence: CASSPWTDNSPLHF. The chain recombines TRBV6-2 or TRBV6-3 with TRBJ1-6; D perhaps matches TRBD1 (6 bases). V shed 5 bases and J shed 5 bases, with 10 bases lying between them. The CDR3 runs to 14 residues. Germline CDR1 and CDR2: MNHEY and SVGEGT.

The V call is TRBV7-3, the J call TRBJ2-3, with D unresolved. CDR1 is SGHTA and CDR2 is FQGTGA in the germline V gene. The V and J ends lost 4 bases and 5 bases respectively, with 13 bases between them. CDR3 length equals 14 residues. CDR3 nucleotides: TGTGCCAGCAGCTCCTCCCCCTTGGAAGATACGCAGTATTTT. It yields the protein CASSSSPLEDTQYF.

This clonotype was observed a single time. V is TRBV5-1 and J is TRBJ2-3, with 8 bases that match TRBD2. The V and J ends lost 4 bases and 5 bases, in that order; junction bases with no gene match: 6. Germline V gives CDR1 SGHRS, CDR2 YFSETQ. This CDR3 contains 14 residues. The CDR3 DNA reads TGCGCCAGCAGCACGGGGGGGCCACAAGATACGCAGTATTTT. This sequence encodes CASSTGGPQDTQYF. Full variable domain (rest looked up from reference TRBV5-1 and TRBJ2-3): KAGVTQTPRYLIKTRGQQVTLSCSPISGHRSVSWYQQTPGQGLQFLFEYFSETQRNKGNFPGRFSGRQFSNSRSEMNVSTLELGDSALYLCASSTGGPQDTQYFGPGTRLTVL.

There are a few counts of this clonotype. This chain uses TRBV20-1 with TRBJ1-2; 9 nucleotides align to TRBD1. This CDR3 comprises 14 residues. V was clipped by 1 base and J by 6 bases; unmatched bases: 6. Germline V lookup: CDR1 DFQATT, CDR2 SNEGSKA (reference sequence). The CDR3 region has the DNA TGCAGTGCTAGAGCCGGACAGGGGAGAGATGGCTACACCTTC. Its protein product is CSARAGQGRDGYTF.

This clonotype was observed a few times. The chain carries TRBV12-3 or TRBV12-4 and TRBJ2-7; D is ambiguous. Trimming left V 5 bases short and J 2 bases short, with 7 bases between. CDR3 length equals 12 residues. The CDR3 nucleotides are TGTGCCAGCAGTCCGACGACCTACGAGCAGTACTTC. Translation gives CASSPTTYEQYF.

This clonotype was observed many times. The V and J genes are TRBV4-1 and TRBJ2-7, with a tentative D call TRBD2 (5 bases). V was cut by 1 base and J by 0 bases, with 13 bases left in between. Germline loops: CDR1 MGHRA, CDR2 YSYEKL. The CDR3 is made up of 16 amino acids. The CDR3 is CASSQVPGLDSYEQYF. The DNA of the CDR3 is TGCGCCAGCAGCCAAGTGCCCGGACTCGACTCCTACGAGCAGTACTTC.

The chain joins TRBV7-6 to TRBJ1-1, with D perhaps matching TRBD1 (5 bases). Germline-derived CDR1 and CDR2 are SGHVS and FNYEAQ. V lost 5 bases and J lost 4, with 20 bases in between. The CDR3 is 16 residues long. The CDR3 spells CASSRVLGVGITEAFF. In DNA, the CDR3 is TGTGCCAGCAGCCGAGTTCTGGGGGTTGGAATCACTGAAGCTTTCTTT.

This clonotype was picked up a small number of times. The chain recombines TRBV5-1 with TRBJ2-7, with 10 positions matching TRBD2. Germline V lookup: CDR1 SGHRS, CDR2 YFSETQ. V lost 0 bases, J lost 3 bases, and 3 bases stayed unmatched. CDR3 size: 15 residues. The CDR3 DNA reads TGCGCCAGCAGCTTGGGACTAGCGGGCCACTACGAGCAGTACTTC. Its protein product is CASSLGLAGHYEQYF.

This clonotype occurred once. The chain couples TRBV20-1 to TRBJ2-3, with D unresolved. The germline V gene encodes CDR1 DFQATT and CDR2 SNEGSKA (reference sequence). This CDR3 is 15 amino acids long. V was trimmed by 0 bases and J by 3 bases, leaving 13 bases between them. This CDR3 is CSARDGRRRTDTQYF. In DNA, the CDR3 is TGCAGTGCTAGAGATGGTAGACGAAGGACAGATACGCAGTATTTT.

This clonotype was found a few times. The rearrangement joins TRBV4-1 to TRBJ2-7; D not certain. V gave up 1 base and J gave up 0 bases, with 4 bases separating them. Germline loops: CDR1 MGHRA, CDR2 YSYEKL. The CDR3 length is 13 residues. The CDR3 loop is CASSQGGSYEQYV. CDR3 DNA sequence: TGCGCCAGCAGCCAAGGGGGCTCCTACGAGCAGTACGTC.

The chain joins TRBV7-3 to TRBJ2-4; 7 positions agree with TRBD2. After removal of 9 bases from V and 0 bases from J, the junction contained 11 bases not matched to a gene. This CDR3 is built from 16 residues. From germline, CDR1 is SGHTA and CDR2 FQGTGA. The CDR3 bases are TGTGCCAGTAGCGATGGCGGGGGATTAGCCAAAAACATTCAGTACTTC. Translating gives CASSDGGGLAKNIQYF.

This clonotype was recorded at least ten times. This sequence joins TRBV9 and TRBJ2-1; 7 bases are a match to TRBD2. V lost 2 bases to trimming and J lost 0 bases; unmatched junction nucleotides: 5. Germline-derived CDR1 and CDR2 are SGDLS and YYNGEE. This CDR3 comprises 16 residues. The CDR3 nucleotides read TGTGCCAGCAGCGTTTCGGGGGGTAGCTCCTACAATGAGCAGTTCTTC. As protein: CASSVSGGSSYNEQFF.

This clonotype was detected ten times or more. J is TRBJ2-5 and V is TRBV12-3 or TRBV12-4, with 11 bases matching TRBD2. The V gene end was trimmed by 8 bases and the J gene end by 2 bases; junction bases not matched to a gene: 10. The CDR3 contains 16 residues. As DNA, the CDR3 is TGTGCCAGCGGGCCCCCGACTAGCGGGGCTCAAGAGACCCAGTACTTC. It encodes CASGPPTSGAQETQYF.